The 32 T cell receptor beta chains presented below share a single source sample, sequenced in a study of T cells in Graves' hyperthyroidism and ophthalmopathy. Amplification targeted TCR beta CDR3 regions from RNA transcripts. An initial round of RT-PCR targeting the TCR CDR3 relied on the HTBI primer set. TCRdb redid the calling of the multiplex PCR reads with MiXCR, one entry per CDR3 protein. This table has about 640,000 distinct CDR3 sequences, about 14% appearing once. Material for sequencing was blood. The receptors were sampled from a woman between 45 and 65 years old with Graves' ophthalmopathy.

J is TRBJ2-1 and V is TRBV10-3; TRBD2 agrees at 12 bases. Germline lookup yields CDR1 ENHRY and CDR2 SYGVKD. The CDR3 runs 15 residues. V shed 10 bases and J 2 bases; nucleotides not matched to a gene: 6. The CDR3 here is CATSGLAGPYNEQFF. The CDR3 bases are TGTGCCACCTCTGGACTAGCGGGACCCTACAATGAGCAGTTCTTC.

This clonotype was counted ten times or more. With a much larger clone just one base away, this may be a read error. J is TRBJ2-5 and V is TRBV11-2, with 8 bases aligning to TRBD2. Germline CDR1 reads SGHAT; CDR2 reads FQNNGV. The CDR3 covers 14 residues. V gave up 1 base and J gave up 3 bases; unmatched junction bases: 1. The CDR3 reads CASSLGLAKETQYF. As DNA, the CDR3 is TGTGCCAGCAGCTTAGGACTAGCGAAAGAGACCCAGTACTTC.

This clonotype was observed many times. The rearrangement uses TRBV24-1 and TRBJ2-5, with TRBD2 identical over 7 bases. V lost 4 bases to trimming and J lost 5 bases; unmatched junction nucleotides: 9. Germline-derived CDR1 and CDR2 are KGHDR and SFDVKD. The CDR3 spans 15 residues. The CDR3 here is CATSELYQGGETQYF. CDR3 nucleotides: TGTGCCACCAGTGAATTATACCAGGGAGGGGAGACCCAGTACTTC.

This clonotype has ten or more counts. The CDR3 here is CASSRYRGANYGYTF. The CDR3 DNA reads TGTGCCAGCAGCAGATACAGGGGAGCTAACTATGGCTACACCTTC. J is TRBJ1-2 and V is TRBV7-2, with 7 bases fitting TRBD1. The V gene end was trimmed by 5 bases and the J gene end by 0 bases; junction bases not matched to a gene: 6. This CDR3 comprises 15 residues. Germline lookup yields CDR1 SGHTA and CDR2 FQGNSA.

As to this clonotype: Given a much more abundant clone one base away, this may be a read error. CDR3 protein: CASSTSPGLAGGAETQYF. The DNA for the CDR3 is TGTGCCAGCAGCACTTCCCCCGGACTAGCGGGAGGGGCCGAGACCCAGTACTTC. The gene calls are TRBV7-2 and TRBJ2-5, with 15 bases aligning to TRBD2. There are 18 residues in the CDR3. Germline V gene data show CDR1 as SGHTA and CDR2 as FQGNSA. V was clipped by 5 bases and J by 5 bases; unmatched bases: 12.

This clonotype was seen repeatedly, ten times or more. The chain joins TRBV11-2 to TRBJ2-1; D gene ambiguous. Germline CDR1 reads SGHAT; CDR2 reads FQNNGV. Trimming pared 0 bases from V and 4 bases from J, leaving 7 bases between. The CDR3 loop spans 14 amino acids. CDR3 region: CASSLEQTYNEQFF. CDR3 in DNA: TGTGCCAGCAGCTTAGAACAGACTTACAATGAGCAGTTCTTC.

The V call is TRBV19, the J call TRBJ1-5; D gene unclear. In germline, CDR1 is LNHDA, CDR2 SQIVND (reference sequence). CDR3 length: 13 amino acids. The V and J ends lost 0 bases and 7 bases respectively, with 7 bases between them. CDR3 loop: CASSIDSTQPQHF. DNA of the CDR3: TGTGCCAGTAGTATAGATTCGACGCAGCCCCAGCATTTT.

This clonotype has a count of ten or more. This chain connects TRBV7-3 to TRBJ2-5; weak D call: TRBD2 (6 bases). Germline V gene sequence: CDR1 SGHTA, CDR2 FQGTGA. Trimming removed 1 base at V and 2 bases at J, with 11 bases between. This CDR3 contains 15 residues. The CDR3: CASSLIQGGQETQYF. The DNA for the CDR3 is TGTGCCAGCAGCTTAATTCAGGGAGGACAAGAGACCCAGTACTTC.

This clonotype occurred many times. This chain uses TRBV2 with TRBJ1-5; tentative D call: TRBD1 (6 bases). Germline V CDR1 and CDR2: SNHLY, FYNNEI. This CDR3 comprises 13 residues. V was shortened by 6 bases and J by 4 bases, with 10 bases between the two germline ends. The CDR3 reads CASRDSLNQPQHF. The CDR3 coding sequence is TGTGCCAGCAGGGACAGCCTAAATCAGCCCCAGCATTTT.

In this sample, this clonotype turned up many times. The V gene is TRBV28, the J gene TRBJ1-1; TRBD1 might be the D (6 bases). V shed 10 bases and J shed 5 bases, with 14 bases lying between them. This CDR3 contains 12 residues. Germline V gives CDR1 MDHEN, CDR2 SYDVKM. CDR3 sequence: CATLGGWTEAFF. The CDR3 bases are TGTGCCACCCTAGGGGGGTGGACTGAAGCTTTCTTT.

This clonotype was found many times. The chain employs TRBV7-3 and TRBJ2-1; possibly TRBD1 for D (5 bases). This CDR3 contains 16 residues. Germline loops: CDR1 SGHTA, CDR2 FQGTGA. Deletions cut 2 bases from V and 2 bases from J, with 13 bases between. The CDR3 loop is CASSLALGVPYNEQFF. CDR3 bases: TGTGCCAGCAGCTTAGCCCTAGGGGTCCCCTACAATGAGCAGTTCTTC.

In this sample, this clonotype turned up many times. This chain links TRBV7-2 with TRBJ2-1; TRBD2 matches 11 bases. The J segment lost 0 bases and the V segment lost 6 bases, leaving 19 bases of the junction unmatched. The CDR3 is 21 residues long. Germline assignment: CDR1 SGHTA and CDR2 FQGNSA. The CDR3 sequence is CASRRKASVGLADFSYNEQFF. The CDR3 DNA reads TGTGCCAGCAGGAGAAAGGCCTCCGTGGGACTAGCGGACTTCTCCTACAATGAGCAGTTCTTC.

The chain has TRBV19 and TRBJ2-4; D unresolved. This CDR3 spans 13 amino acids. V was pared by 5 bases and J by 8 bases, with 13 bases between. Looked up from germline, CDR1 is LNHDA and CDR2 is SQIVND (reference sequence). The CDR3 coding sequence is TGTGCCAGTAGTGTCGGCCGGAGATACATTCAGTACTTC. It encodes CASSVGRRYIQYF.

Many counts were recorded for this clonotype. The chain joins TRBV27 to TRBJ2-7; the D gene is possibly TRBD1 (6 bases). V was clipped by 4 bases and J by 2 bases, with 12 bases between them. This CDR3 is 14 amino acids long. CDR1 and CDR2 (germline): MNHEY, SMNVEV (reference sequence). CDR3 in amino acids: CASSWTDGTYEQYF. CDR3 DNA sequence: TGTGCCAGCAGTTGGACAGATGGAACCTACGAGCAGTACTTC.

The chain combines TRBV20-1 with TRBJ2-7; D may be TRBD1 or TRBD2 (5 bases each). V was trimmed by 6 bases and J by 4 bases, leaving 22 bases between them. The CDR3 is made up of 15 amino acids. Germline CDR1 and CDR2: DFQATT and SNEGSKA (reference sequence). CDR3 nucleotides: TGCAGTGCCGGTGACCGGGACCGACTCTCTTACGAGCAGTACTTC. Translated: CSAGDRDRLSYEQYF.

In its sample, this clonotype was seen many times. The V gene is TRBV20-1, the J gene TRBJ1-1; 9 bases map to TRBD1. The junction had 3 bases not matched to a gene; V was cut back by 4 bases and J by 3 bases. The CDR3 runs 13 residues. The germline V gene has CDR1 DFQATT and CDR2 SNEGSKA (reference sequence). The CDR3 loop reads CSANGQGHTEAFF. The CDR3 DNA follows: TGCAGTGCTAACGGACAGGGGCACACTGAAGCTTTCTTT.

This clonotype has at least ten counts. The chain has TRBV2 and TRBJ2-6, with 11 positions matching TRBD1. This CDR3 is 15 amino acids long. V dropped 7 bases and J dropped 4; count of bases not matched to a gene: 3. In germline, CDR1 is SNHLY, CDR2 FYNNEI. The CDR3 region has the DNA TGTGCCAGCAACGGACAGGGGGCCGGGGCCAACGTCCTGACTTTC. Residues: CASNGQGAGANVLTF.

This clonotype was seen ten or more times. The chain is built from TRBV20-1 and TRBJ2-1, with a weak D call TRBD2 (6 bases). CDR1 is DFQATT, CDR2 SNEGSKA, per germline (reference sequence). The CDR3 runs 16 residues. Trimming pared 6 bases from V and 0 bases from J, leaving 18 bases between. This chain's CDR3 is CSAEGLARSSYNEQFF. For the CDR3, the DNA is TGCAGTGCCGAGGGGCTAGCGAGGAGCTCCTACAATGAGCAGTTCTTC.

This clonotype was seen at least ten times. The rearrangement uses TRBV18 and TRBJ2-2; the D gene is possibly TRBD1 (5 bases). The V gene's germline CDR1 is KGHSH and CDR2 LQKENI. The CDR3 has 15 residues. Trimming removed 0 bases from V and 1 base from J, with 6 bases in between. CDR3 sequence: CASSPPGQNTGELFF. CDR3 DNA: TGTGCCAGCTCACCACCGGGGCAGAACACCGGGGAGCTGTTTTTT.

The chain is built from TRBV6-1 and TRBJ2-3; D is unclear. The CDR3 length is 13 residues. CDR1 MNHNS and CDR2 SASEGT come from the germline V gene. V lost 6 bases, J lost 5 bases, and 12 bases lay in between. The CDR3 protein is CASSGVSQDTQYF. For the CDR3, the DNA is TGTGCCAGCAGCGGAGTTTCTCAAGATACGCAGTATTTT.

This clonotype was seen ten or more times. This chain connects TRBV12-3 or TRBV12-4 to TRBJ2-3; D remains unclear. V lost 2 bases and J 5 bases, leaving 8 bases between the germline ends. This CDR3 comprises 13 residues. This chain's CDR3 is CASSLSGVDTQYF. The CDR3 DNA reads TGTGCCAGCAGTTTATCGGGTGTAGATACGCAGTATTTT.

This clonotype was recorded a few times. The CDR3 nucleotides are TGTGCCAGCAGTGGACTAGCGGGAGGAGCTGGCGAGCAGTACTTC. Residues: CASSGLAGGAGEQYF. V gene TRBV6-2 or TRBV6-3 combines with J gene TRBJ2-7; 14 bases agree with TRBD2. The V segment lost 5 bases and the J segment 6 bases; nucleotides outside the gene matches: 6. Germline loops: CDR1 MNHEY, CDR2 SVGEGT. The CDR3 loop spans 15 amino acids.

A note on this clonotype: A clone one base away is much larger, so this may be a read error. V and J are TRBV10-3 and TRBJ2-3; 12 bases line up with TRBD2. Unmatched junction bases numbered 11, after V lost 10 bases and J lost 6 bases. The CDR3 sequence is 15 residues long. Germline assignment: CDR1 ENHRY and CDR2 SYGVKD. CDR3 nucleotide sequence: TGTGCCACCAATGGCCGACTAGCGGGAGCGGATACGCAGTATTTT. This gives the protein CATNGRLAGADTQYF.

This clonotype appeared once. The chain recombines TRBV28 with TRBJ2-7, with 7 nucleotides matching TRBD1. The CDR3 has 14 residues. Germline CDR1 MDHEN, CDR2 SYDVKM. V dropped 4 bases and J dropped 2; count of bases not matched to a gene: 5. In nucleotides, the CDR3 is TGTGCCAGCAGTTACAGGGGACCCCCCTACGAGCAGTACTTC. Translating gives CASSYRGPPYEQYF.

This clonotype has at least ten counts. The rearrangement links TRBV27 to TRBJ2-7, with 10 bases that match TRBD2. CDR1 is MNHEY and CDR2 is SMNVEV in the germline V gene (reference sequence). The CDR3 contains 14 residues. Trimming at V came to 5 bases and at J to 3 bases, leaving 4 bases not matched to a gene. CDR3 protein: CASSLAGAFYEQYF. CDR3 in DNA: TGTGCCAGCAGTCTAGCGGGGGCCTTCTACGAGCAGTACTTC.

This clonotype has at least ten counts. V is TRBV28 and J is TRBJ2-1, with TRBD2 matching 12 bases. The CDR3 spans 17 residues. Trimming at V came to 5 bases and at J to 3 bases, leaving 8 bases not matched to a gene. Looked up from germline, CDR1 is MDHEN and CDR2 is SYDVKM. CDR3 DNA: TGTGCCAGCAGTCCCGGGACTAGCGGGTTTATCTACAATGAGCAGTTCTTC. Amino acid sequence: CASSPGTSGFIYNEQFF.

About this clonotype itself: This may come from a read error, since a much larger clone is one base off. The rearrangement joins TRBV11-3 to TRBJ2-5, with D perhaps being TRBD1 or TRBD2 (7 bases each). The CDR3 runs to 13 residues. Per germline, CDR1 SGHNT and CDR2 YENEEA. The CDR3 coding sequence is TGTGCCAGCAGTAAACAGGGGCGGGAGATCCAGTACTTC. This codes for CASSKQGREIQYF.

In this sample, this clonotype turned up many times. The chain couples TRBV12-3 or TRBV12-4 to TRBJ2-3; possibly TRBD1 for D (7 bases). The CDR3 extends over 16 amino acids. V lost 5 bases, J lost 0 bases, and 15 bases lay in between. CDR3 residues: CASSGGGGVSTDTQYF. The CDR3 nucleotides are TGTGCCAGCAGTGGAGGGGGCGGAGTGAGCACAGATACGCAGTATTTT.

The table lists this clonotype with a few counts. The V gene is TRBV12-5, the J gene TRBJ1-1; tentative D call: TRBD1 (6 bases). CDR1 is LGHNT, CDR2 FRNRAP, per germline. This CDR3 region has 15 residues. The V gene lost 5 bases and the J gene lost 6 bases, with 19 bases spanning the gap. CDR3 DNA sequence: TGTGCTAGTGGTGAACCCGGAACAGGGACCTCTGAAGCTTTCTTT. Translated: CASGEPGTGTSEAFF.

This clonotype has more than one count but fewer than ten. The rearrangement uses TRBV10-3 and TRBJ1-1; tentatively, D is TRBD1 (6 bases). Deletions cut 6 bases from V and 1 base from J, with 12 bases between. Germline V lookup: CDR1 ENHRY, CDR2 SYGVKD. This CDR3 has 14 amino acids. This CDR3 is CAIRRTVENTEAFF. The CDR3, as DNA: TGTGCCATCAGGCGGACAGTGGAGAACACTGAAGCTTTCTTT.

Here the CDR3 reads CSVASWQGENTIYF. In nucleotides, the CDR3 is TGCAGCGTGGCATCGTGGCAGGGGGAAAACACCATATATTTT. The chain carries TRBV29-1 and TRBJ1-3, with 7 positions matching TRBD1. This CDR3 has 14 amino acids. The V gene end was trimmed by 6 bases and the J gene end by 6 bases; junction bases not matched to a gene: 11. From germline, CDR1 is SQVTM and CDR2 ANQGSEA.

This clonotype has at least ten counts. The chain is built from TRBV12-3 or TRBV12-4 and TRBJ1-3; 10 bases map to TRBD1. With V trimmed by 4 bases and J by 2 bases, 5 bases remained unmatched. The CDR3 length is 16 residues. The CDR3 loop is CASSSRQGATGNTIYF. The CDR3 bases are TGTGCCAGCAGTTCAAGACAGGGGGCCACTGGAAACACCATATATTTT.